Each of the 4 T cell receptor beta chains below was sequenced from the same sample in a study of CD8+CD57+ T cells in acquired aplastic anemia. TCR beta VDJ and CDR3 profiling used genomic DNA as template. TCRdb fed the reads into MiXCR, producing one record per CDR3 protein. The sample records about 110,000 distinct CDR3 sequences, less than 65% being singletons. The specimen sequenced was sorted CD4+, CD8+, or CD8+CD57+ T cells (not recorded which) from PBMCs. The receptors shown here come from a human donor in good health, serving as a control.

In this sample, this clonotype turned up once. A much larger clone sits a single nucleotide away, making a read error possible. It is likely a read error, because the conserved phenylalanine at the end of the CDR3 is missing. Here the CDR3 DNA reads TGTGCCAGCAGTCCCGCGACAACCCGCTCCTATAATTCACCCCTCCACCTT. Encoded protein: CASSPATTRSYNSPLHL. The chain links TRBV27 to TRBJ1-6; no reliable D call. Looked up from germline, CDR1 is MNHEY and CDR2 is SMNVEV (reference sequence). Trimming stripped 5 bases from V and 0 bases from J, with 14 bases between. This CDR3 is built from 17 residues.

By its share, this clonotype is medium-sized. The rearrangement links TRBV10-3 to TRBJ2-5, with D unclear. The V and J ends lost 0 bases and 5 bases respectively, with 7 bases between them. There are 13 residues in the CDR3. Per the germline V gene, CDR1 is ENHRY and CDR2 is SYGVKD. CDR3 protein: CAISESPTETQYF. The CDR3, as DNA: TGTGCCATCAGTGAGTCACCCACCGAGACCCAGTACTTC.

This clonotype was detected once. One end of the junction does not line up with germline, which may come from a read error. The chain is built from TRBV10-2 and TRBJ1-5; 8 bases are a match to TRBD1. Germline CDR1 WSHSY, CDR2 SAAADI. The CDR3 consists of 14 residues. CDR3 sequence: CASAGQGSNQPQHF. DNA of the CDR3: TGTGCCAGCGCCGGACAGGGTAGCAATCAGCCCCAGCATTTT.

This chain joins TRBV7-3 and TRBJ1-6, with D perhaps matching TRBD1 (5 bases). Trimming left V 3 bases short and J 10 bases short, with 16 bases between. This CDR3 contains 15 residues. Germline V gives CDR1 SGHTA, CDR2 FQGTGA. Here the CDR3 reads CASSLDQGVNSPLHF. In DNA form, the CDR3 reads TGTGCCAGCAGCTTGGATCAGGGCGTGAACTCACCCCTCCACTTT.